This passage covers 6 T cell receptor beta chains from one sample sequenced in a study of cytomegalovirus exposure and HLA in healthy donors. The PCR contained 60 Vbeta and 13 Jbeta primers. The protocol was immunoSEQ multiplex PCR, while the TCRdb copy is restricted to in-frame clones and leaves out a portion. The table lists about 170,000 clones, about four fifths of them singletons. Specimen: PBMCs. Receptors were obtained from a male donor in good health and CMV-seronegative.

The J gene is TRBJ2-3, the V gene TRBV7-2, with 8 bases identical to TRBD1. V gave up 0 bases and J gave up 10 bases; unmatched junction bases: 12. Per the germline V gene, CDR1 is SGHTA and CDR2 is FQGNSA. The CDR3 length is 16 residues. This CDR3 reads CASSLARAGGVFPQYF. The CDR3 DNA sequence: TGTGCCAGCAGCTTAGCGAGGGCAGGGGGCGTATTCCCGCAGTATTTT.

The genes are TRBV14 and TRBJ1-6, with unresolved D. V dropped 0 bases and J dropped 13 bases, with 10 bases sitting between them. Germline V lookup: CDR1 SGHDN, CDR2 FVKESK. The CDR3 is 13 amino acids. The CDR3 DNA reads TGTGCCAGCAGCCAAGATCTCCCGGGGCCCCTCCACTTT. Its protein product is CASSQDLPGPLHF.

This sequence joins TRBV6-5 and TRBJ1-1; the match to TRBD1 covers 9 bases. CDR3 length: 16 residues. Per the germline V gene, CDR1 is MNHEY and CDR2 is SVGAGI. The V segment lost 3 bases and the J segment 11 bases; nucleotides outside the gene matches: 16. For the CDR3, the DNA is TGTGCCAGCAGTTATACCACAGGGGGACAGGGAGTGAGTGCTTTCTTT. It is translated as CASSYTTGGQGVSAFF.

The CDR3: CASSLPQGTPNYGYTF. The CDR3, as DNA: TGTGCCAGCAGCTTACCCCAGGGCACCCCTAACTATGGCTACACCTTC. V usage is TRBV28 and J usage is TRBJ1-2, with D perhaps matching TRBD1 (5 bases). The CDR3 totals 16 residues. CDR1 MDHEN and CDR2 SYDVKM come from the germline V gene. V lost 6 bases to trimming and J lost 0 bases, with 17 bases between them.

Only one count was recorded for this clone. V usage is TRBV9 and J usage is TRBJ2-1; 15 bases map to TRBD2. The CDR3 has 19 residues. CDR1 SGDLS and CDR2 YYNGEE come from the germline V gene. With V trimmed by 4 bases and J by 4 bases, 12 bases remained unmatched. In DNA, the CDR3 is TGTGCCAGCAGCTCACGGACTAGCGGGGGGGGTTGGACATACAATGAGCAGTTCTTC. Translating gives CASSSRTSGGGWTYNEQFF.

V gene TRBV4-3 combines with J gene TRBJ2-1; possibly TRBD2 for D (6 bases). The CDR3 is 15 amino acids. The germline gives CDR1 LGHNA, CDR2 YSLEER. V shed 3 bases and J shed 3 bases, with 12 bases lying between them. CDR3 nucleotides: TGCGCCAGCAGCCATAACCAGGGAGGCTACAATGAGCAGTTCTTC. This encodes CASSHNQGGYNEQFF.